This TCR beta chain was obtained from a study of memory CD4+ T cells and cytomegalovirus serostatus. The sort gate was single viable CD3+CD4+CD8-CD45RO+ cells for memory CD4+ T cells. After thawing, CD4+ T cells were positively selected. As to this clone: Antigen specificity is unknown.

Authors' data handling: After removing out-of-frame reads, over 2 million distinct TCRbeta sequences remained. Generated by immunoSEQ multiplex PCR, the TCRdb table keeps only in-frame clones and is missing some. That table is the source of V, J and clone size, and D and trimming were worked out from the DNA. The sample records approximately 50,000 clones, roughly three quarters being singletons. V lost 1 base, J lost 10 bases, and 17 bases lay in between. The germline V gene encodes CDR1 MNHNS and CDR2 SASEGT. This CDR3 is built from 15 residues. Study observations and caveats: CMV serostatus prediction reached median AUC roughly 0.95, or 0.91 with US-trained model.

Sequencing was carried out using memory CD4+ T cells from blood. J is TRBJ2-1 and V is TRBV6-1, with D uncertain. This receptor was taken from an adult in good health and CMV-seronegative. The CDR3 here is CASSEVLGSNGEQFF. As DNA, the CDR3 is TGTGCCAGCAGTGAAGTGCTGGGCTCTAATGGAGAGCAGTTCTTC.